These 25 T cell receptor beta chains share one sample of origin, sequenced in a study of type 1 regulatory T cells. TCRdb ran MiXCR on the reads and lists one entry per CDR3 protein. This sample has about 60,000 distinct CDR3 sequences, with nearly 50% found just once. Antigens of these TCRs are unknown. The sample taken for sequencing was cultured non-Tr1 T cells, either the whole culture or a sorted T cell fraction (not recorded which). These receptor sequences come from a human donor in good health.

There are many counts of this clonotype. The chain couples TRBV20-1 to TRBJ2-3; TRBD2 agrees at 11 bases. The CDR3 has 14 amino acids. The germline V gene has CDR1 DFQATT and CDR2 SNEGSKA (reference sequence). The V gene end was trimmed by 6 bases and the J gene end by 4 bases; junction bases not matched to a gene: 6. CDR3 in amino acids: CSAPLAGGADTQYF. DNA of the CDR3: TGCAGTGCCCCGTTAGCGGGGGGGGCAGATACGCAGTATTTT.

This clonotype was counted between two and nine times. The genes are TRBV4-1 and TRBJ1-4, with 7 bases identical to TRBD1. Germline loops: CDR1 MGHRA, CDR2 YSYEKL. The CDR3 runs to 15 residues. J gave up 5 bases and V 4 bases, and 7 bases lay outside the gene matches. The CDR3 sequence is CASSRSGTANEKLFF. DNA for the CDR3: TGCGCCAGCAGCCGTTCCGGGACAGCAAATGAAAAACTGTTTTTT.

This chain joins TRBV24-1 and TRBJ2-7; no firm D call. The CDR3 has 13 amino acids. The germline CDR1 and CDR2 sequences are KGHDR and SFDVKD. Trimming cost V 0 bases and J 4 bases, with 6 bases left between them. This chain's CDR3 is CATSDLRGYEQYF. The CDR3, as DNA: TGTGCCACCAGTGATTTGCGAGGATACGAGCAGTACTTC.

V and J are TRBV19 and TRBJ1-2; D not resolved. The CDR3 sequence is 13 residues long. The germline CDR1 and CDR2 sequences are LNHDA and SQIVND (reference sequence). Trimming stripped 3 bases from V and 3 bases from J, with 8 bases between. The CDR3 protein is CASSILLYYGYTF. CDR3 nucleotide sequence: TGTGCCAGTAGTATCCTCCTATACTATGGCTACACCTTC.

The chain uses TRBV20-1 and TRBJ1-5; a weak D match, TRBD1 (6 bases). Germline V gives CDR1 DFQATT, CDR2 SNEGSKA (reference sequence). The CDR3 is made up of 13 amino acids. V was cut by 6 bases and J by 4 bases, with 13 bases left in between. The CDR3 DNA sequence: TGCAGTGCAAAGGGGGGAGGGAATCAGCCCCAGCATTTT. Translation: CSAKGGGNQPQHF.

The chain links TRBV2 to TRBJ2-7; weak D call: TRBD1 (5 bases). V shed 8 bases and J shed 3 bases, with 11 bases lying between them. The germline V gene has CDR1 SNHLY and CDR2 FYNNEI. The CDR3 covers 12 residues. The CDR3 loop is CASSQGNYEQYF. The CDR3 coding sequence is TGTGCCAGCTCGCAGGGAAACTACGAGCAGTACTTC.

This clonotype has just a few counts. This chain links TRBV2 with TRBJ2-3, with 13 positions matching TRBD2. Per the germline V gene, CDR1 is SNHLY and CDR2 is FYNNEI. This CDR3 has 15 amino acids. Trimming removed 6 bases from V and 4 bases from J; junction bases left unmatched: 4. This CDR3 is CASRGLAGNADTQYF. The DNA for the CDR3 is TGTGCCAGCAGGGGACTAGCGGGGAACGCAGATACGCAGTATTTT.

The chain couples TRBV7-8 to TRBJ2-5, with D unclear. Per the germline V gene, CDR1 is SGHVS and CDR2 is FQNEAQ. The CDR3 has 14 residues. The ends were cut back, 2 bases at V and 5 bases at J, with 12 bases in the middle. CDR3 coding DNA: TGTGCCAGCAGCTTAAAGCTAGGCTACGAGACCCAGTACTTC. It is translated as CASSLKLGYETQYF.

This clonotype has only a few counts. The rearrangement links TRBV3-1 to TRBJ2-3, with a tentative D call TRBD2 (6 bases). Germline V lookup: CDR1 LGHDT, CDR2 YNNKEL (reference sequence). Trimming took 2 bases from V and 1 from J, leaving 7 bases between them. This CDR3 is 14 amino acids long. The CDR3 DNA sequence: TGTGCCAGCAGCCAATGGGGGGGCACAGATACGCAGTATTTT. The encoded protein is CASSQWGGTDTQYF.

The sample holds a few counts of this clonotype. J is TRBJ1-5 and V is TRBV5-1; D might be TRBD1 (5 bases). The CDR3 is 11 amino acids. Germline values: CDR1 SGHRS, CDR2 YFSETQ. Trimming took off 8 bases at V and 6 bases at J, with 9 bases between the two ends. The chain's CDR3 is CARWGGQPQHF. CDR3 bases: TGCGCCAGATGGGGGGGTCAGCCCCAGCATTTT.

By frequency in the sample, this clonotype is medium-sized. The V call is TRBV4-3, the J call TRBJ2-3; 9 bases match TRBD2. J was trimmed by 5 bases and V by 1 base; bases with no gene match: 16. The CDR3 sequence is 19 residues long. The germline V gene has CDR1 LGHNA and CDR2 YSLEER. Written as DNA, the CDR3 is TGCGCCAGCAGCCAAGGTCTTATTAGTCGGGGACTAGCCGTAGATACGCAGTATTTT. This codes for CASSQGLISRGLAVDTQYF.

The rearrangement joins TRBV2 to TRBJ1-1; 7 bases are shared with TRBD1. This CDR3 is built from 15 residues. CDR1 and CDR2 from the germline V gene are SNHLY and FYNNEI. The V gene end was trimmed by 8 bases and the J gene end by 1 base; junction bases not matched to a gene: 10. The CDR3 loop is CASGGQAVKNTEAFF. As DNA, the CDR3 is TGTGCCAGCGGAGGACAGGCCGTCAAGAACACTGAAGCTTTCTTT.

Regarding this clonotype: This may come from a read error, since a much larger clone is one base off. The chain employs TRBV7-2 and TRBJ2-7; D gene uncertain. Trimming stripped 4 bases from V and 3 bases from J, with 4 bases between. The length of the CDR3 is 11 residues. Germline CDR1 is SGHTA and CDR2 is FQGNSA. CDR3 amino acids: CASSSYYEQYF. DNA for the CDR3: TGTGCCAGCAGCTCCTACTACGAGCAGTACTTC.

This clonotype was picked up a small number of times. V usage is TRBV5-1 and J usage is TRBJ1-5, with 11 bases fitting TRBD1. CDR1 and CDR2 from the germline V gene are SGHRS and YFSETQ. This CDR3 spans 15 amino acids. V lost 0 bases and J lost 7; bases outside the gene matches: 3. The CDR3 region has the DNA TGCGCCAGCAGCTTGGAAGGGACAGGGGGGCAGCCCCAGCATTTT. It translates to CASSLEGTGGQPQHF. The full variable domain, rest sourced from reference TRBV5-1 and TRBJ1-5, is KAGVTQTPRYLIKTRGQQVTLSCSPISGHRSVSWYQQTPGQGLQFLFEYFSETQRNKGNFPGRFSGRQFSNSRSEMNVSTLELGDSALYLCASSLEGTGGQPQHFGDGTRLSIL.

The rearrangement uses TRBV6-5 and TRBJ2-3; 10 bases are shared with TRBD2. Germline assignment: CDR1 MNHEY and CDR2 SVGAGI. Unmatched junction bases numbered 14, after V lost 6 bases and J lost 2 bases. CDR3 length: 18 residues. CDR3 coding DNA: TGTGCCAGCAGCACCGACTGGGTAGCGGGGGGCCCCACAGATACGCAGTATTTT. It specifies CASSTDWVAGGPTDTQYF.

The V and J genes are TRBV27 and TRBJ1-1; D might be TRBD1 (6 bases). Trimming shortened V by 1 base and J by 1 base, and 13 bases separated the two germline ends. CDR3 length: 16 amino acids. Germline V gives CDR1 MNHEY, CDR2 SMNVEV (reference sequence). In DNA, the CDR3 is TGTGCCAGCAGTTTATGGGGGGGCCTGTGGAACACTGAAGCTTTCTTT. As protein: CASSLWGGLWNTEAFF.

This chain connects TRBV15 to TRBJ2-5; 9 nucleotides match TRBD2. Germline V gene sequence: CDR1 LNHNV, CDR2 YYDKDF (reference sequence). The CDR3 extends over 16 amino acids. V was pared by 3 bases and J by 5 bases, with 10 bases of the junction left unmatched. The CDR3 here is CATSSRRGGGGETQYF. The CDR3 nucleotides read TGTGCCACCAGCAGCCGGCGCGGGGGGGGTGGGGAGACCCAGTACTTC.

V is TRBV28 and J is TRBJ2-7; D call uncertain. V lost 6 bases and J 1 base, leaving 10 bases between the germline ends. This CDR3 region has 13 residues. Germline values: CDR1 MDHEN, CDR2 SYDVKM. The CDR3 loop is CASRNSNSYEQYF. The DNA of the CDR3 is TGTGCCAGCAGGAATTCGAATTCCTACGAGCAGTACTTC.

The rearrangement joins TRBV6-6 to TRBJ2-6; D not resolved. The V and J ends lost 2 bases and 2 bases respectively, with 4 bases between them. From germline, CDR1 is MNHNY and CDR2 SVGAGI (reference sequence). This CDR3 has 14 residues. CDR3 region: CASSYPAGANVLTF. CDR3 sequence (DNA): TGTGCCAGCAGTTACCCCGCTGGGGCCAACGTCCTGACTTTC.

This rearrangement joins TRBV5-1 to TRBJ2-2, with a tentative D call TRBD1 (6 bases). This CDR3 contains 15 residues. The germline V gene encodes CDR1 SGHRS and CDR2 YFSETQ. Trimming shortened V by 0 bases and J by 6 bases, and 12 bases separated the two germline ends. As DNA, the CDR3 is TGCGCCAGCAGCTTGGAAGCACAGGGCCCCGGGGAGCTGTTTTTT. It is translated as CASSLEAQGPGELFF.

This clonotype was counted only a few times. The V and J genes are TRBV5-1 and TRBJ1-5, with 7 positions matching TRBD1. Germline loops: CDR1 SGHRS, CDR2 YFSETQ. With V trimmed by 1 base and J by 3 bases, 1 base remained unmatched. This CDR3 region has 14 residues. CDR3 residues: CASSLQGDNQPQHF. The CDR3 DNA is TGCGCCAGCAGCTTGCAGGGGGACAATCAGCCCCAGCATTTT. Filled out from reference TRBV5-1 and TRBJ1-5, the complete variable domain reads KAGVTQTPRYLIKTRGQQVTLSCSPISGHRSVSWYQQTPGQGLQFLFEYFSETQRNKGNFPGRFSGRQFSNSRSEMNVSTLELGDSALYLCASSLQGDNQPQHFGDGTRLSIL.

V usage is TRBV3-1 and J usage is TRBJ2-3, with 11 positions matching TRBD2. The CDR3 has 14 amino acids. Germline V CDR1 and CDR2: LGHDT, YNNKEL (reference sequence). J gave up 8 bases and V 3 bases, and 4 bases lay outside the gene matches. For the CDR3, the DNA is TGTGCCAGCAGCCACACGACTAGCGGGGCTACGCAGTATTTT. Protein: CASSHTTSGATQYF.

The chain carries TRBV27 and TRBJ1-1; D is ambiguous. This CDR3 is built from 15 residues. V was shortened by 0 bases and J by 3 bases, with 11 bases between the two germline ends. Germline CDR1 and CDR2: MNHEY and SMNVEV (reference sequence). The CDR3 loop is CASSLSRPGDTEAFF. CDR3 DNA: TGTGCCAGCAGTTTATCGAGGCCCGGGGACACTGAAGCTTTCTTT.

This chain uses TRBV3-1 with TRBJ2-1; TRBD2 matches 7 bases. With 1 base clipped from V and 3 bases from J, the junction kept 9 bases outside the gene matches. CDR3 length: 17 amino acids. CDR1 and CDR2 (germline): LGHDT, YNNKEL (reference sequence). The CDR3 bases are TGTGCCAGCAGCCAAGGGCGAGGGGCGGGGGTCTACAATGAGCAGTTCTTC. It translates to CASSQGRGAGVYNEQFF.

The gene calls are TRBV12-3 or TRBV12-4 and TRBJ1-1; the D is unclear. Trimming removed 10 bases from V and 6 bases from J, with 18 bases in between. The length of the CDR3 is 13 residues. The CDR3 DNA follows: TGTGCCACTCTACCCGACAAGTCAGCTGAAGCTTTCTTT. This encodes CATLPDKSAEAFF.